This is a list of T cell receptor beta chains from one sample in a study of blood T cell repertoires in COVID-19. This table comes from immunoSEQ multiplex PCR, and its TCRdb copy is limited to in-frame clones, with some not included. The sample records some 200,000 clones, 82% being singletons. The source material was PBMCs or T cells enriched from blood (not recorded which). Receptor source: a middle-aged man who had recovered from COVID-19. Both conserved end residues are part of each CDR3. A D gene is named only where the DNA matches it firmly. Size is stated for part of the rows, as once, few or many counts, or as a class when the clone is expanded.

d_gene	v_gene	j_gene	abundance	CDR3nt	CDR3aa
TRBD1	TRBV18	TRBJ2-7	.	TGTGCCAGCTCATCGACAGGGAACGAGCAGTACTTC	CASSSTGNEQYF
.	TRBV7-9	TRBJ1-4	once	TGTGCCAGCAGCTTAGGAGGAATCGAAAAACTGTTTTTT	CASSLGGIEKLFF
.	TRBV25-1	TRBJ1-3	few	TGTGCCAGCAGTGTAGGAACAGCCGTTCACACCATATATTTT	CASSVGTAVHTIYF
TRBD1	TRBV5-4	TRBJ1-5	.	TGTGCCAGCAGCTTGAACAGGGGTATCGATCAGCCCCAGCATTTT	CASSLNRGIDQPQHF
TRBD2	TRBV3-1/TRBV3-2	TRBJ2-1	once	TGTGCCAGCAGCCCGACCCCTAGCGGGAACAGTGAGCAGTTCTTC	CASSPTPSGNSEQFF
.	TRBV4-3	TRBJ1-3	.	TGCGCCAGCAGCCAATTGACAGGTCCTGGAAACACCATATATTTT	CASSQLTGPGNTIYF
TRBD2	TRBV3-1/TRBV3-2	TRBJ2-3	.	TGTGCCAGCAGCCTCGGGACTATTCGCACAGATACGCAGTATTTT	CASSLGTIRTDTQYF
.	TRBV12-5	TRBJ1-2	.	TGTGCTAGTGGTCCGGACAGACTTAACTATGGCTACACCTTC	CASGPDRLNYGYTF
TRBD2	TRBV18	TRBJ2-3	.	TGTGCCAGCTCACCACTGGGACTAGCGCAAGGAAATACGCAGTATTTT	CASSPLGLAQGNTQYF
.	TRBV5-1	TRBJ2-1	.	TGCGCCAGCAGCGACTCCTTTGGGTACAATGAGCAGTTCTTC	CASSDSFGYNEQFF
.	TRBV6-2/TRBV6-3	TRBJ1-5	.	TGTGCCAGCAGTACCGGGATCTACAAACGGGAGCCCCAGCATTTT	CASSTGIYKREPQHF
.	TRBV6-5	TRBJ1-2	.	TGTGCCAGCAGTTACTCGTCAGTTAACTATGGCTACACCTTC	CASSYSSVNYGYTF
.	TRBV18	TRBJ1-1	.	TGTGCCAGCCGCCGCGGCGAGAACACTGAAGCTTTCTTT	CASRRGENTEAFF
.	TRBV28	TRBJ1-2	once	TGTGCCAGCAGCTCTACGCGGTATGGCTACACCTTC	CASSSTRYGYTF
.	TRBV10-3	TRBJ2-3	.	TGTGCCATCAGTGAGTCGAGGCAGGACTCAAATACGCAGTATTTT	CAISESRQDSNTQYF
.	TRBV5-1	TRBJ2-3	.	TGCGCCAGCACGTCCCGCCAGGGCTTTAGCACAGATACGCAGTATTTT	CASTSRQGFSTDTQYF
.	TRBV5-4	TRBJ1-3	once	TGTGCCAGCAGCTTGGGAGGATCAGAGGGAAACACCATATATTTT	CASSLGGSEGNTIYF
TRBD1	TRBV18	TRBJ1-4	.	TGTGCCAGCTCACCTGCCGGGACAGGGAGCGAAAAACTGTTTTTT	CASSPAGTGSEKLFF
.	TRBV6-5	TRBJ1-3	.	TGTGCCAGCAGACCCCAGGGGACCGCTGGAAACACCATATATTTT	CASRPQGTAGNTIYF
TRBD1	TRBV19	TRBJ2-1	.	TGTGCCAGTAGTTCAACCGGGACAGGGTGGAGCAATGAGCAGTTCTTC	CASSSTGTGWSNEQFF
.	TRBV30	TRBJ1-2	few	TGTGCCTGGAGTCCCCCGGGCTACACCTTC	CAWSPPGYTF
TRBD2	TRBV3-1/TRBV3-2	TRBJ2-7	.	TGTGCCAGCAGCCAAGATCCAGGAGGTAGCGGGAGTACGGCCTACGAGCAGTACTTC	CASSQDPGGSGSTAYEQYF
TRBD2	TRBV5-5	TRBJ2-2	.	TGTGCCAGCAGCCACCAGACTAGCCCTCAGAACACCGGGGAGCTGTTTTTT	CASSHQTSPQNTGELFF
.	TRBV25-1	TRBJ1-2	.	TGTGCCACTACCGGGACATCGTATGGCTACACCTTC	CATTGTSYGYTF
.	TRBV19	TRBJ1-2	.	TGTGCCAGTAGTTCCCGGGGGACGTCTTACGATGGCTACACCTTC	CASSSRGTSYDGYTF
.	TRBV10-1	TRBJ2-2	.	TGCGCCAGCAGTGTGAGTCTCATGGCCGGGGAGCTGTTTTTT	CASSVSLMAGELFF
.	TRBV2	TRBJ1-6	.	TGTGCCAGCAGTGGGGCTTCCCGTATACATAATTCACCCCTCCACTTT	CASSGASRIHNSPLHF
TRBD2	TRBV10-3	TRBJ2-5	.	TGTGCCACGCGTCAGCGGGAGGGCCAAGAGACCCAGTACTTC	CATRQREGQETQYF
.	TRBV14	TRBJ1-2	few	TGTGCCAGCAGCCCGGCAGGACTCGGCTATGGCTACACCTTC	CASSPAGLGYGYTF
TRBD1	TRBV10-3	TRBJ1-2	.	TGTGCCATCAGTGAGCCCTTAAAAAACAGGGGGCTGGATGGCTACACCTTC	CAISEPLKNRGLDGYTF
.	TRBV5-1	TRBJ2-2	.	TGCGCCAGCAGCTTTGGTGTCGTAGCGTCCGGGGAGCTGTTTTTT	CASSFGVVASGELFF
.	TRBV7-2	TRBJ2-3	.	TGTGCCAGCAGCTTCCCCGTGGCTGGCACAGATACGCAGTATTTT	CASSFPVAGTDTQYF
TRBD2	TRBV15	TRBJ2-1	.	TGTGCCACCAGCCGACTAGCGGGAGCTGGCTACAATGAGCAGTTCTTC	CATSRLAGAGYNEQFF
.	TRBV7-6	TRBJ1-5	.	TGTGCCAGCAGCTTATTCAGTGGGGCCAATCAGCCCCAGCATTTT	CASSLFSGANQPQHF
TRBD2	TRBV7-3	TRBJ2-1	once	TGTGCCAGCAGCCCCCGGGACAGCTTAGCGGGAGCAGGTAATGAGCAGTTCTTC	CASSPRDSLAGAGNEQFF
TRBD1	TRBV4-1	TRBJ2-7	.	TGCGCCAGCAGCCACCCCCTGACAGGGGTGGGCGAGCAGTACTTC	CASSHPLTGVGEQYF
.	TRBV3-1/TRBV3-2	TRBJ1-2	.	TGTGCCAGCAGCCAAGGGGGGCTTTTCTATGGCTACACCTTC	CASSQGGLFYGYTF
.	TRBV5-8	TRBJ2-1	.	TGTGCCAGCAGCCCATACAGGGCACTCTACAATGAGCAGTTCTTC	CASSPYRALYNEQFF
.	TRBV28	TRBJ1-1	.	TGTGCCAGCAGTTTAAGCAGGGGTGTAATCACTGAAGCTTTCTTT	CASSLSRGVITEAFF
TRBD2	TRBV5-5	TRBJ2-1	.	TGTGCCAGCAGCTTTTTTAGCGGGGGACCTTACAATGAGCAGTTCTTC	CASSFFSGGPYNEQFF
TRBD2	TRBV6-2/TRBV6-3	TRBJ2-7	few	TGTGCCAGCAGTTACTCTAGGCTAGCGGGAGCCTACGAGCAGTACTTC	CASSYSRLAGAYEQYF
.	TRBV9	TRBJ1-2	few	TGTGCCAGCAGCGTAGGGGCAGTCTATGGCTACACCTTC	CASSVGAVYGYTF
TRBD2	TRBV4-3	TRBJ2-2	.	TGCGCCAGCAGCCAAGCTCGAGTACGGGCTAGCGGGAGCACCGGGGAGCTGTTTTTT	CASSQARVRASGSTGELFF
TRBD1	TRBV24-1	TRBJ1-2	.	TGTGCCACCAGTGGTAATACAGGGGTCCTACCCAGCTACACCTTC	CATSGNTGVLPSYTF
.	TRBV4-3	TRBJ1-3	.	TGCGCCAGCAGCCAAGGACTACAGAACCACTTCTCTGGAAACACCATATATTTT	CASSQGLQNHFSGNTIYF
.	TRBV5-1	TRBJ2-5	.	TGCGCCAGCAGCTTGGAGGGCGGGCCGGGAGAGACCCAGTACTTC	CASSLEGGPGETQYF
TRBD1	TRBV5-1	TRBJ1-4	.	TGCGCCAGCAGCTCAACCGGGACAGGGGTTGAAAAACTGTTTTTT	CASSSTGTGVEKLFF